The T cell receptor beta chain described here comes from a study of blood T cell repertoires in COVID-19. Turning to the study itself: The study drew acute and convalescent COVID-19 samples from the United States, Italy and Spain.

Libraries were prepared by immunoSEQ multiplex PCR; TCRdb keeps only in-frame clonotypes and omits some of them. The sample has around 200,000 clones; about 86% are singletons. The source is a human donor with acute or convalescent COVID-19. The donor label of this sample is uncertain. The sample was peripheral blood.

The CDR3 sequence: CASSEVLGQGPSGYTF. The CDR3, as DNA: TGTGCCAGCAGTGAGGTCCTTGGACAGGGGCCGTCTGGCTACACCTTC. The V call is TRBV6-1, the J call TRBJ1-2; 9 nucleotides align to TRBD1. Germline V gene sequence: CDR1 MNHNS, CDR2 SASEGT. The trim removed 3 bases at V and 7 bases at J, leaving 12 bases unmatched. The CDR3 covers 16 residues.